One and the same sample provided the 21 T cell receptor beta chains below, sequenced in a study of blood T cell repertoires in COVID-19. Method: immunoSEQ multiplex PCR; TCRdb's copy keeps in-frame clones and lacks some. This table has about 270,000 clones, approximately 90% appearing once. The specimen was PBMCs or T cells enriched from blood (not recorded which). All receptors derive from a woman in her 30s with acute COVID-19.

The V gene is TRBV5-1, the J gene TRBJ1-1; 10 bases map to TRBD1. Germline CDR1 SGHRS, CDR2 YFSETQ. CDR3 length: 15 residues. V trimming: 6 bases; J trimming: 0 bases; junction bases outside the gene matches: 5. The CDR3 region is CASTGQGSMNTEAFF. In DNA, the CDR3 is TGCGCCAGCACGGGACAGGGGAGCATGAACACTGAAGCTTTCTTT.

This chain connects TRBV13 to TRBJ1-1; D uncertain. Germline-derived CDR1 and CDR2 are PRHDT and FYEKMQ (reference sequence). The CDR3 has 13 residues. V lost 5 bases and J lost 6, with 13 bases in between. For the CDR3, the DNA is TGTGCCAGCAGCGAACAGAACAGCCCTGAAGCTTTCTTT. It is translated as CASSEQNSPEAFF. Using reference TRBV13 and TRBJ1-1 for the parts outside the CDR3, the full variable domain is AAGVIQSPRHLIKEKRETATLKCYPIPRHDTVYWYQQGPGQDPQFLISFYEKMQSDKGSIPDRFSAQQFSDYHSELNMSSLELGDSALYFCASSEQNSPEAFFGQGTRLTVV.

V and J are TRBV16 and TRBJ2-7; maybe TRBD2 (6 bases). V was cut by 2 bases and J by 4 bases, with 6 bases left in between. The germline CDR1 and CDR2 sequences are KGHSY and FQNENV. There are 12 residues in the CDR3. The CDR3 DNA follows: TGTGCCAGCAGCCAAGGGACTTACGAGCAGTACTTC. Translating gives CASSQGTYEQYF.

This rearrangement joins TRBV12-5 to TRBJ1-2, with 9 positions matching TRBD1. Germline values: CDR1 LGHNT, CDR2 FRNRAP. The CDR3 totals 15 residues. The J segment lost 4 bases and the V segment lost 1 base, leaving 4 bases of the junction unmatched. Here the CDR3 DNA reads TGTGCTAGTGGTTTGGATGGACAGGGGCCCTATGGCTACACCTTC. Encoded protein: CASGLDGQGPYGYTF.

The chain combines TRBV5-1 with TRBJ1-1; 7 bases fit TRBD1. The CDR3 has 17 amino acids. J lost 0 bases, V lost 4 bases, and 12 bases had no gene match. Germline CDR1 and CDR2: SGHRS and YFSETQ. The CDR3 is CASSPPGQSRVNTEAFF. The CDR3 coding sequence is TGCGCCAGCAGCCCACCGGGACAGTCGAGGGTGAACACTGAAGCTTTCTTT.

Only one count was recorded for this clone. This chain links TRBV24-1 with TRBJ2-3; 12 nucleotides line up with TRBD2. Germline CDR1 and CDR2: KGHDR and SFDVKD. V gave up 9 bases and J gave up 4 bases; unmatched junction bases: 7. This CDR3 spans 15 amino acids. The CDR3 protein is CATGETSGRSDTQYF. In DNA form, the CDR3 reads TGTGCCACCGGAGAAACTAGCGGGAGGTCAGATACGCAGTATTTT.

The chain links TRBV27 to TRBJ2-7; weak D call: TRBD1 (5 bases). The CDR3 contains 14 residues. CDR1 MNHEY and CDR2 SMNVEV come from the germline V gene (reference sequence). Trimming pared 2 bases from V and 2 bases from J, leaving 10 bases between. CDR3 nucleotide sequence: TGTGCCAGCAGTTTAAGGGGCACAACCTACGAGCAGTACTTC. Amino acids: CASSLRGTTYEQYF.

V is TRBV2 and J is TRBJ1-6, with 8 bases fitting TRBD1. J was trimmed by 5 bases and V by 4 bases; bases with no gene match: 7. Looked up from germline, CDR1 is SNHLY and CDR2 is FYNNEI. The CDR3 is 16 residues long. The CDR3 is CASSGRPTGDNSPLHF. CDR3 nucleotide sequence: TGTGCCAGCAGTGGCCGGCCGACAGGGGATAATTCACCCCTCCACTTT.

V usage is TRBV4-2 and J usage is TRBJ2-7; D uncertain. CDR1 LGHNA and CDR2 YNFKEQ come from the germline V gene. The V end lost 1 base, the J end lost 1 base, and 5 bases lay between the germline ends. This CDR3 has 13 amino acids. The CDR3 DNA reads TGTGCCAGCAGCCAAGCTGAGTCCTACGAGCAGTACTTC. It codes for CASSQAESYEQYF.

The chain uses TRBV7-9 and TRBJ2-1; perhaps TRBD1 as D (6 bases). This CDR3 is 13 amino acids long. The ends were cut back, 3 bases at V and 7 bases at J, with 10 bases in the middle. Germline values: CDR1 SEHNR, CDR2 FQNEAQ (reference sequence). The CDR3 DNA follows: TGTGCCAGCAGCTTCACAGGGAATAATGAGCAGTTCTTC. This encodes CASSFTGNNEQFF. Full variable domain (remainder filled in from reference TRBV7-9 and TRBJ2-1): DTGVSQNPRHKITKRGQNVTFRCDPISEHNRLYWYRQTLGQGPEFLTYFQNEAQLEKSRLLSDRFSAERPKGSFSTLEIQRTEQGDSAMYLCASSFTGNNEQFFGPGTRLTVL.

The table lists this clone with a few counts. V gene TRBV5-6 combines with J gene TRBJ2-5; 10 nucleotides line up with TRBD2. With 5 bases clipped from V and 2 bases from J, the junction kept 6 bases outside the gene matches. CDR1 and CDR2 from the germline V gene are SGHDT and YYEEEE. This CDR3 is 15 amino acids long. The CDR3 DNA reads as TGTGCCAGCAGTCTCGGACTAGCGGAACAAGAGACCCAGTACTTC. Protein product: CASSLGLAEQETQYF.

The CDR3 nucleotides are TGTGCCAGCAGTTTCCCCGGACAGGGTAACTATGGCTACACCTTC. Its translation: CASSFPGQGNYGYTF. The V call is TRBV28, the J call TRBJ1-2; TRBD1 matches at 8 bases. Trimming at V came to 3 bases and at J to 1 base, leaving 4 bases not matched to a gene. CDR3 size: 15 residues. Germline V lookup: CDR1 MDHEN, CDR2 SYDVKM.

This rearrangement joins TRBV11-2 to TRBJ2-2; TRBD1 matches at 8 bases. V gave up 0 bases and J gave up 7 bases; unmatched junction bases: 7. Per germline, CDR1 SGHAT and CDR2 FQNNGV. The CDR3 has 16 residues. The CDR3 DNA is TGTGCCAGCAGCTTAGAGGCAGGGGGCTGGAGCGGGGAGCTGTTTTTT. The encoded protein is CASSLEAGGWSGELFF.

CDR3 DNA sequence: TGTGCCAGTAGTATGTCTGGGACTAGCGAATCCACAGATACGCAGTATTTT. Its protein is CASSMSGTSESTDTQYF. The genes are TRBV19 and TRBJ2-3, with 10 nucleotides matching TRBD2. Germline CDR1 is LNHDA and CDR2 is SQIVND (reference sequence). This CDR3 region has 17 residues. Trimming removed 3 bases from V and 2 bases from J; junction bases left unmatched: 8.

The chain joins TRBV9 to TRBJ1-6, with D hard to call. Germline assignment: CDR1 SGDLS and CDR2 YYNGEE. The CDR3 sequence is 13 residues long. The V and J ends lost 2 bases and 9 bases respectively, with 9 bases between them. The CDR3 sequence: CASSVEEFSPLHF. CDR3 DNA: TGTGCCAGCAGCGTTGAAGAGTTTTCACCCCTCCACTTT.

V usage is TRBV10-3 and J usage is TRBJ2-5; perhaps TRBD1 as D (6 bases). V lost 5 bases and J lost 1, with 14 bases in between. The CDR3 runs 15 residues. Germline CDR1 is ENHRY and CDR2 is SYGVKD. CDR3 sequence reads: CAISPRGFTQETQYF. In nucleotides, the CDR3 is TGTGCCATCAGTCCCAGGGGATTCACCCAAGAGACCCAGTACTTC.

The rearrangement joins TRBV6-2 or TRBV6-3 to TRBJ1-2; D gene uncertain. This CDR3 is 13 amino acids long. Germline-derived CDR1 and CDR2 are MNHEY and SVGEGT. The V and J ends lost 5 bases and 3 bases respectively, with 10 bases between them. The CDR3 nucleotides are TGTGCCAGCAGTACGGGGAACTACTATGGCTACACCTTC. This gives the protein CASSTGNYYGYTF.

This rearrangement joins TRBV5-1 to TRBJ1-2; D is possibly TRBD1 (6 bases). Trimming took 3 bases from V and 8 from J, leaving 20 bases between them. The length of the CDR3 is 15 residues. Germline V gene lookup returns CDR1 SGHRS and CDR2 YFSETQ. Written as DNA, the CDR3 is TGCGCCAGCAGCTCGACTCGGGACACCATACAAGGCTACACCTTC. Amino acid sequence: CASSSTRDTIQGYTF.

The CDR3 DNA reads as TGTGCCAGCAGCTCATGGGAGCTCTATGGCTACACCTTC. This sequence encodes CASSSWELYGYTF. J is TRBJ1-2 and V is TRBV14; no clear D. V was pared by 5 bases and J by 4 bases, with 11 bases between. This CDR3 comprises 13 residues. Germline V CDR1 and CDR2: SGHDN, FVKESK.

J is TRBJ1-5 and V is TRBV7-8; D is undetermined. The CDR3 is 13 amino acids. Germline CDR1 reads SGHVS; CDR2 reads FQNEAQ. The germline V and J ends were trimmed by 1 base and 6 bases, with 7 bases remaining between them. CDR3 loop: CASSLEIRQPQHF. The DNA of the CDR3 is TGTGCCAGCAGCTTAGAAATTCGTCAGCCCCAGCATTTT.

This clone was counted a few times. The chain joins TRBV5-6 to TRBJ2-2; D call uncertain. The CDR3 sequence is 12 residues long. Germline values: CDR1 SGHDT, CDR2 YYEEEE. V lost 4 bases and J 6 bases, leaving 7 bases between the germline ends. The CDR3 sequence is CASSPDSGELFF. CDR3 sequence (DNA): TGTGCCAGCAGCCCCGACTCCGGGGAGCTGTTTTTT. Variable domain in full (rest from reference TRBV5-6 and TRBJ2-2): DAGVTQSPTHLIKTRGQQVTLRCSPKSGHDTVSWYQQALGQGPQFIFQYYEEEERQRGNFPDRFSGHQFPNYSSELNVNALLLGDSALYLCASSPDSGELFFGEGSRLTVL.